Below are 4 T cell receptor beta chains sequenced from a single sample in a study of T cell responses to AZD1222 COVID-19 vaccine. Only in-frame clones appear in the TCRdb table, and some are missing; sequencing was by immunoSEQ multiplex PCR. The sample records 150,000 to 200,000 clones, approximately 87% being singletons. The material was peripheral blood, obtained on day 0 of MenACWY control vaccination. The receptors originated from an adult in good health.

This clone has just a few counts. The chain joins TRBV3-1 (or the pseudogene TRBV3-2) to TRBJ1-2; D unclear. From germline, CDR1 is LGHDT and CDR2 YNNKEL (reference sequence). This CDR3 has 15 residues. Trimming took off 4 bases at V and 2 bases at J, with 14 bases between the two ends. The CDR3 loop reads CASSPSVQPNYGYTF. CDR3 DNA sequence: TGTGCCAGCAGCCCTTCTGTACAACCGAACTATGGCTACACCTTC.

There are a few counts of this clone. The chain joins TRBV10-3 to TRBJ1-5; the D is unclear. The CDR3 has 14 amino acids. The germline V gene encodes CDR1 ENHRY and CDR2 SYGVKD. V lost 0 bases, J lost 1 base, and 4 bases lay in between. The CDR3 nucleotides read TGTGCCATCAGTGAGTCGGACAGCAATCAGCCCCAGCATTTT. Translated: CAISESDSNQPQHF.

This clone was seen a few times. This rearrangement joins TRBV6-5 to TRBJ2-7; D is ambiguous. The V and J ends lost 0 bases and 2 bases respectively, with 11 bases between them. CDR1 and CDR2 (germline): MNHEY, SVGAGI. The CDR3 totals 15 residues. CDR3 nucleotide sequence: TGTGCCAGCAGTTACTCATCTGGTGCCCCCTACGAGCAGTACTTC. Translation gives CASSYSSGAPYEQYF.

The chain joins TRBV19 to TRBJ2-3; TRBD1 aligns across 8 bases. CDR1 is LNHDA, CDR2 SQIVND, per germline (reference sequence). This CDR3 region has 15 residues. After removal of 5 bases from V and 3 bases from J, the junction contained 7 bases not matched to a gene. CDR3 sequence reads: CASSFGQGRTDTQYF. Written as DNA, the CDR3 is TGTGCCAGTAGTTTCGGACAGGGTCGGACAGATACGCAGTATTTT.